A single T cell receptor beta chain is shown here with its context. Its antigen remains unidentified. A read error may account for a junction end that differs from germline. In this cohort, patients with other autoimmune diseases, uncontrolled infections, pregnancy or lactation were excluded. TCR beta CDR3 regions were amplified from RNA transcripts. In the first round, RT-PCR was carried out with HTBI primers, and a multiplex PCR formed the second round. Each CDR3 protein is one row after TCRdb ran MiXCR on the multiplex PCR reads. The sample yields about 590,000 distinct CDR3 sequences, approximately 37% seen once. This specimen belongs to a study of Graves' ophthalmopathy and Graves' hyperthyroidism. Study results and caveats: Blood also held most thyroid clonotypes expanded above 0.001 frequency.

The clonotype comes from an adult man with Graves' hyperthyroidism. The source material was peripheral blood or thyroid tissue (not recorded which).

CDR3 coding DNA: TGTGCCAGCAGCGCCTGGACAGGGGATAATTCACCCCTCCACTTT. Its translation is CASSAWTGDNSPLHF. The chain combines TRBV5-1 with TRBJ1-6, with 9 bases that match TRBD1. The CDR3 length is 15 residues. Germline CDR1 SGHRS, CDR2 YFSETQ.